This T cell receptor (beta chain) came from a study of blood T cell repertoires in COVID-19. Data came from immunoSEQ multiplex PCR; TCRdb stores just in-frame clones and leaves some out. The repertoire holds under 250,000 clones, approximately 91% seen once, with roughly 6.5% in the top ten. The sample consisted of peripheral blood. This sequence was found in a man between 60 and 70 years old who had recovered from COVID-19.

The CDR3 region has the DNA TGTGCCAGCAGAACAGGGTTCTCAGAGCAGTTCTTC. Protein: CASRTGFSEQFF. This chain uses TRBV28 with TRBJ2-1; D might be TRBD1 (6 bases). The germline V gene encodes CDR1 MDHEN and CDR2 SYDVKM. The CDR3 extends over 12 amino acids. V was cut by 6 bases and J by 10 bases, with 13 bases left in between.